The 18 T cell receptor beta chains presented below share a single source sample, sequenced in a study of tissue T cells after allogeneic stem cell transplantation. Assay used: immunoSEQ multiplex PCR; TCRdb lists only in-frame clones, some missing. Among roughly 3,200 clones listed, 70% were seen once. The specimen comprised tissue from the right colon, sampled at autopsy. Receptors were obtained from a male donor older than 55 with lung cancer.

The chain combines TRBV5-1 with TRBJ2-2; 7 nucleotides align to TRBD1. With V trimmed by 0 bases and J by 9 bases, 11 bases remained unmatched. This CDR3 is 16 amino acids long. Germline lookup yields CDR1 SGHRS and CDR2 YFSETQ. The CDR3 DNA is TGCGCCAGCAGCTTGGCCGAAGGGGGCGCTAACCGGGAGCTGTTTTTT. Its protein product is CASSLAEGGANRELFF.

The table lists this clone with a few counts. The chain links TRBV7-9 to TRBJ1-1; maybe TRBD1 (6 bases). The CDR3 runs to 15 residues. Germline assignment: CDR1 SEHNR and CDR2 FQNEAQ (reference sequence). Trimming removed 3 bases at V and 3 bases at J, with 14 bases between. The CDR3 spells CASSLGGNRDTEAFF. The CDR3 DNA reads TGTGCCAGCAGCTTGGGGGGGAACAGGGACACTGAAGCTTTCTTT. The full variable domain, with the rest looked up from reference TRBV7-9 and TRBJ1-1, is DTGVSQNPRHKITKRGQNVTFRCDPISEHNRLYWYRQTLGQGPEFLTYFQNEAQLEKSRLLSDRFSAERPKGSFSTLEIQRTEQGDSAMYLCASSLGGNRDTEAFFGQGTRLTVV.

The chain couples TRBV12-5 to TRBJ2-1, with D hard to call. CDR1 and CDR2 (germline): LGHNT, FRNRAP. The V gene lost 2 bases and the J gene lost 6 bases, with 8 bases spanning the gap. The CDR3 totals 13 residues. CDR3 nucleotides: TGTGCTAGTGGTTTGCCCCCCCTCAATGAGCAGTTCTTC. Encoded protein: CASGLPPLNEQFF.

This chain joins TRBV19 and TRBJ2-7, with 7 bases aligning to TRBD1. The CDR3 is made up of 12 amino acids. Germline V gene data show CDR1 as LNHDA and CDR2 as SQIVND (reference sequence). The trim removed 6 bases at V and 2 bases at J, leaving 1 base unmatched. CDR3 DNA: TGTGCCAGTAGCGACAGGGCCTACGAGCAGTACTTC. Protein: CASSDRAYEQYF. The full variable domain, rest sourced from reference TRBV19 and TRBJ2-7, is DGGITQSPKYLFRKEGQNVTLSCEQNLNHDAMYWYRQDPGQGLRLIYYSQIVNDFQKGDIAEGYSVSREKKESFPLTVTSAQKNPTAFYLCASSDRAYEQYFGPGTRLTVT.

This clone occurred once. The V and J genes are TRBV4-3 and TRBJ2-1; TRBD2 aligns across 9 bases. CDR1 and CDR2 from the germline V gene are LGHNA and YSLEER. The CDR3 is 16 amino acids. V dropped 1 base and J dropped 6; count of bases not matched to a gene: 7. The DNA of the CDR3 is TGCGCCAGCAGCCAAGGTGCGGGAGGGCCCGTCAATGAGCAGTTCTTC. It encodes CASSQGAGGPVNEQFF.

This clone turned up a few times. The chain has TRBV14 and TRBJ2-3; maybe TRBD2 (5 bases). The CDR3 runs to 18 residues. Germline loops: CDR1 SGHDN, CDR2 FVKESK. The V end lost 2 bases, the J end lost 1 base, and 19 bases lay between the germline ends. The CDR3 here is CASSQQYLAWEGTDTQYF. The CDR3 bases are TGTGCCAGCAGCCAACAATATTTAGCGTGGGAAGGCACAGATACGCAGTATTTT.

This clone was detected only once. V and J are TRBV12-5 and TRBJ2-3; D is ambiguous. Trimming took 7 bases from V and 0 from J, leaving 11 bases between them. The CDR3 loop spans 14 amino acids. The germline CDR1 and CDR2 sequences are LGHNT and FRNRAP. CDR3 bases: TGTGCTAGTGCCGTCGGACCGAGCACAGATACGCAGTATTTT. Translating gives CASAVGPSTDTQYF.

The chain joins TRBV11-2 to TRBJ2-3, with D unresolved. Germline CDR1 SGHAT, CDR2 FQNNGV. Trimming took off 5 bases at V and 2 bases at J, with 8 bases between the two ends. The CDR3 is 13 residues long. DNA of the CDR3: TGTGCCAGCAGCCAGTGGGCCACAGATACGCAGTATTTT. Encoded protein: CASSQWATDTQYF.

This clone was found a few times. V usage is TRBV7-9 and J usage is TRBJ1-4; D gene ambiguous. V was cut by 9 bases and J by 8 bases, with 16 bases left in between. The CDR3 has 13 amino acids. The germline V gene encodes CDR1 SEHNR and CDR2 FQNEAQ (reference sequence). CDR3 amino acids: CARRPIQDEKLFF. Here the CDR3 DNA reads TGTGCCAGGCGACCCATCCAGGACGAAAAACTGTTTTTT.

In its sample, this clone was seen a few times. This chain connects TRBV10-3 to TRBJ2-2; the D is unclear. The CDR3 totals 14 residues. The germline gives CDR1 ENHRY, CDR2 SYGVKD. V lost 10 bases and J 0 bases, leaving 12 bases between the germline ends. CDR3 sequence: CATGRTTNTGELFF. The CDR3 DNA reads as TGTGCCACCGGACGAACCACGAACACCGGGGAGCTGTTTTTT.

The rearrangement links TRBV7-8 to TRBJ2-3; the D gene is possibly TRBD1 (6 bases). The CDR3 contains 16 residues. The germline V and J ends were trimmed by 4 bases and 2 bases, with 16 bases remaining between them. The germline CDR1 and CDR2 sequences are SGHVS and FQNEAQ. CDR3 nucleotide sequence: TGTGCCAGCAGCTCGAGAGGGGGTATTTTCACAGATACGCAGTATTTT. Translating it yields CASSSRGGIFTDTQYF.

The gene calls are TRBV10-3 and TRBJ2-7; D call uncertain. The V end was cut by 5 bases, the J end by 3 bases, with 11 bases between. Germline V CDR1 and CDR2: ENHRY, SYGVKD. The CDR3 consists of 13 residues. CDR3: CAISQDTYYEQYF. The DNA of the CDR3 is TGTGCCATCAGTCAAGACACCTACTACGAGCAGTACTTC.

The chain carries TRBV6-5 and TRBJ1-1; D possibly corresponds to TRBD1 (6 bases). Germline V gives CDR1 MNHEY, CDR2 SVGAGI. V was cut by 6 bases and J by 4 bases, with 18 bases left in between. This CDR3 spans 15 amino acids. The CDR3 loop is CASSGGGLQITEAFF. CDR3 DNA: TGTGCCAGCAGCGGCGGGGGCCTACAGATCACTGAAGCTTTCTTT.

V usage is TRBV9 and J usage is TRBJ2-1; D unresolved. The germline V gene has CDR1 SGDLS and CDR2 YYNGEE. V dropped 2 bases and J dropped 0 bases, with 9 bases sitting between them. The CDR3 totals 15 residues. In DNA, the CDR3 is TGTGCCAGCAGCGTCCTGGGAAGCTCCTACAATGAGCAGTTCTTC. Amino acid sequence: CASSVLGSSYNEQFF.

The chain employs TRBV5-6 and TRBJ2-2, with D uncertain. The CDR3 extends over 13 amino acids. Trimming took 7 bases from V and 3 from J, leaving 10 bases between them. Germline lookup yields CDR1 SGHDT and CDR2 YYEEEE. The CDR3 bases are TGTGCCAGCGGCTCGAGGTACACCGGGGAGCTGTTTTTT. It encodes CASGSRYTGELFF.

This clone occurred a few times. The rearrangement links TRBV4-3 to TRBJ2-7; maybe TRBD2 (5 bases). Germline V gene sequence: CDR1 LGHNA, CDR2 YSLEER. This CDR3 comprises 17 residues. V was cut by 0 bases and J by 0 bases, with 15 bases left in between. The CDR3 spells CASSQDWTGRSSYEQYF. CDR3 nucleotides: TGCGCCAGCAGCCAAGACTGGACGGGAAGAAGCTCCTACGAGCAGTACTTC.

This clone was recorded only once. This chain uses TRBV7-2 with TRBJ2-3; TRBD2 agrees at 10 bases. Germline assignment: CDR1 SGHTA and CDR2 FQGNSA. Unmatched junction bases numbered 5, after V lost 2 bases and J lost 0 bases. The CDR3 consists of 17 residues. This CDR3 reads CASSLWTSGTSTDTQYF. Written as DNA, the CDR3 is TGTGCCAGCAGCTTATGGACTAGCGGAACTAGCACAGATACGCAGTATTTT.

The V and J genes are TRBV6-6 and TRBJ2-7; D possibly corresponds to TRBD2 (6 bases). The V and J ends lost 5 bases and 3 bases respectively, with 14 bases between them. The germline CDR1 and CDR2 sequences are MNHNY and SVGAGI (reference sequence). The CDR3 is made up of 14 amino acids. The CDR3 nucleotides read TGTGCCAGCAGTGACGGAGGGGTAGGCTACGAGCAGTACTTC. Its translation is CASSDGGVGYEQYF.